Below are 3 T cell receptor beta chains sequenced from a single sample in a study of shared clonotypes between healthy human individuals (dated by TCRdb to 2019 to 2021). The library was obtained by the immunoSEQ multiplex PCR assay. The immuneACCESS repertoire file appears here via TCRdb, limited to in-frame rearrangements. These files lack a portion of the clones; in checked studies, under half of the deficit traces to unresolved V genes, and the cause of the others is not known. This sample gives 2,500,000 or so clones in total; 85% to 95% of them show up just once. The ten largest clones add up to approximately 0.41% of the sample. The sample was naive CD4+ T cells from PBMCs. The cell subset or site label corresponds to: CD45RA+ positively selected. The origin of the receptors is a man aged 18 to 30 in good health. Some clones in this sample may be carry-over from other donors' samples.

J is TRBJ2-7 and V is TRBV6-5; D possibly corresponds to TRBD1 (6 bases). The CDR3 is 16 amino acids. Germline V CDR1 and CDR2: MNHEY, SVGAGI. The V end was cut by 2 bases, the J end by 4 bases, with 18 bases between. CDR3 bases: TGTGCCAGCAGTTACCCCAGTTCAGGACAGAATTACGAGCAGTACTTC. As protein: CASSYPSSGQNYEQYF.

The rearrangement uses TRBV5-6 and TRBJ2-3; D is unclear. The CDR3 runs to 11 residues. From germline, CDR1 is SGHDT and CDR2 YYEEEE. V lost 1 base to trimming and J lost 5 bases, with 2 bases between them. CDR3 loop: CASSLKDTQYF. The DNA of the CDR3 is TGTGCCAGCAGCTTGAAAGATACGCAGTATTTT.

V gene TRBV9 combines with J gene TRBJ1-6; 10 bases align to TRBD1. Looked up from germline, CDR1 is SGDLS and CDR2 is YYNGEE. This CDR3 has 15 residues. Trimming took 4 bases from V and 10 from J; bases not matched to a gene: 8. The CDR3 loop is CASSPRRTGGSPLHF. CDR3 DNA sequence: TGTGCCAGCAGCCCCCGGAGGACAGGGGGGTCACCCCTCCACTTT.